This is a list of T cell receptor beta chains from one sample in a study of T cells after posttransplantation cyclophosphamide. The data were produced by immunoSEQ multiplex PCR, yet TCRdb's version contains in-frame clones alone and is incomplete. Recorded here are over 25,000 clones, none singletons. Sequencing was performed on PBMCs. The source of these receptors is a woman aged 25 to 39 in good health and a related stem cell transplant donor. The CDR3 runs from the conserved cysteine through the conserved F or W. D genes are given only for firm matches. Size values are once, few and many counts, or a class for expanded clones, and some rows have none.

abundance,j_gene,v_gene,d_gene,CDR3nt,CDR3aa
many,TRBJ1-2,TRBV5-1,.,TGCGCCAGCAGCTTAGGTGAATATGGCTACACCTTC,CASSLGEYGYTF
medium-sized,TRBJ1-5,TRBV19,.,TGTGCCAGTAGCCCCGAGGGCCATGCTCAGCCCCAGCATTTT,CASSPEGHAQPQHF
.,TRBJ2-7,TRBV12-3/TRBV12-4,.,TGTGCCAGCAGTCTCCGGGGCTACGAGCAGTACTTC,CASSLRGYEQYF
many,TRBJ1-4,TRBV4-1,TRBD1,TGCGCCAGCAGCCAAACCGGGACAGGGGGTGAAAAACTGTTTTTT,CASSQTGTGGEKLFF
many,TRBJ1-2,TRBV6-6,TRBD1,TGTGCCAGCAGTGGACAGGGTCTCGGATTGGTCCATGGCTACACCTTC,CASSGQGLGLVHGYTF
medium-sized,TRBJ2-7,TRBV2,TRBD1,TGTGCCAGCAATCAGGACAGGAGCTCCTACGAGCAGTACTTC,CASNQDRSSYEQYF
many,TRBJ1-5,TRBV19,.,TGTGCCAGCTCGATGGGGGGGCTACAACAGCCCCAGCATTTT,CASSMGGLQQPQHF
few,TRBJ2-5,TRBV12-3/TRBV12-4,TRBD2,TGTGCCAGCAACCTTATAGGACTAGCAGGGACCCAGTACTTC,CASNLIGLAGTQYF
many,TRBJ2-1,TRBV6-5,TRBD2,TGTGCCAGCAGGCAAAGCGGGGCTCACAATGAGCAGTTCTTC,CASRQSGAHNEQFF
few,TRBJ2-3,TRBV13,TRBD2,TGTGCCAGCAGCTTACGGGGGGGCCTAACAGATACGCAGTATTTT,CASSLRGGLTDTQYF
.,TRBJ1-2,TRBV5-6,TRBD1,TGTGCCAGCAGCTCATTATTACGGACAGGGGACTATGGCTACACCTTC,CASSSLLRTGDYGYTF
many,TRBJ1-6,TRBV18,TRBD1,TGTGCCAGCTCACCCGCTGTCGTCAGGGGGGTTTCACCCCTCCACTTT,CASSPAVVRGVSPLHF
many,TRBJ2-1,TRBV30,.,TGTGCCTGGAGTGAAGGGTCTCGGCCTTACAATGAGCAGTTCTTC,CAWSEGSRPYNEQFF
many,TRBJ1-1,TRBV27,TRBD1,TGTGCCAGCAGTCGAACAGGGGTAAACACTGAAGCTTTCTTT,CASSRTGVNTEAFF
few,TRBJ2-3,TRBV5-1,TRBD2,TGCGCCAGCAGCTTGAGGTCTAGCGGGGGGCGCACAGATACGCAGTATTTT,CASSLRSSGGRTDTQYF
.,TRBJ2-2,TRBV18,.,TGTGCCAGCTCACCGCGACAGGCAAACACCGGGGAGCTGTTTTTT,CASSPRQANTGELFF
many,TRBJ1-5,TRBV6-2/TRBV6-3,TRBD1,TGTGCCAGCAGTGCCCTTTGGGGGACAGGGGGGAATCAGCCCCAGCATTTT,CASSALWGTGGNQPQHF
.,TRBJ2-7,TRBV29-1,.,TGCAGCGTTGGAAGCAAGGGTGGGTACGAGCAGTACTTC,CSVGSKGGYEQYF